This is a list of T cell receptor beta chains from one sample in a study of cytomegalovirus exposure and HLA in healthy donors. Sequencing used immunoSEQ multiplex PCR; TCRdb keeps in-frame clones, though not all of them. The data show 150,000 or so clones, around 74% seen once. The sample consisted of PBMCs. The receptors derive from a man aged 18 to 30 in good health and CMV-seronegative. Both conserved end residues are part of each CDR3. Fields, in order: D gene, V gene, J gene, clone size, CDR3 DNA, CDR3 protein. A D gene is named only where the DNA matches it firmly. Part of the rows lack a size; the others show once, few, many or a class for expanded clones.

D gene: TRBD1
V gene: TRBV18
J gene: TRBJ1-1
clone size: few
CDR3 DNA: TGTGCCAGCTCACCGAATACGGGGACAGACACTGAAGCTTTCTTT
CDR3 protein: CASSPNTGTDTEAFF

D gene: TRBD1
V gene: TRBV27
J gene: TRBJ1-2
clone size: -
CDR3 DNA: TGTGCCAGCAGTTTATTAGGGGACAGGGACTATGGCTACACCTTC
CDR3 protein: CASSLLGDRDYGYTF

D gene: TRBD1
V gene: TRBV30
J gene: TRBJ2-5
clone size: -
CDR3 DNA: TGTGCCTGGAGTGCAAACAGGGGAAGACAAGAGACCCAGTACTTC
CDR3 protein: CAWSANRGRQETQYF

D gene: -
V gene: TRBV6-5
J gene: TRBJ2-7
clone size: -
CDR3 DNA: TGTGCCAGCAGCAGGGACATCTACCTCTACGAGCAGTACTTC
CDR3 protein: CASSRDIYLYEQYF

D gene: TRBD1
V gene: TRBV28
J gene: TRBJ2-3
clone size: -
CDR3 DNA: TGTGCCAGCAGGGGACAGGGCACAGATACGCAGTATTTT
CDR3 protein: CASRGQGTDTQYF

D gene: -
V gene: TRBV20-1
J gene: TRBJ1-1
clone size: -
CDR3 DNA: TGCAGTGCTCGCGTTTCCTGGAGGGCTTTCTTT
CDR3 protein: CSARVSWRAFF

D gene: TRBD1
V gene: TRBV18
J gene: TRBJ1-2
clone size: -
CDR3 DNA: TGTGCCAGCTCACCTATGCCAGGGGGCGCCGGCTATGGCTACACCTTC
CDR3 protein: CASSPMPGGAGYGYTF

D gene: -
V gene: TRBV27
J gene: TRBJ1-5
clone size: -
CDR3 DNA: TGTGCCAGCAGTTCCGCAGGGATTGGGCAGCCCCAGCATTTT
CDR3 protein: CASSSAGIGQPQHF

D gene: -
V gene: TRBV5-6
J gene: TRBJ2-5
clone size: -
CDR3 DNA: TGTGCCAGCAGCTTGGTACAGCAAGAGACCCAGTACTTC
CDR3 protein: CASSLVQQETQYF

D gene: TRBD1
V gene: TRBV7-9
J gene: TRBJ2-5
clone size: -
CDR3 DNA: TGTGCCAGCAGCTTGAGGGGGCTCCAAGAGACCCAGTACTTC
CDR3 protein: CASSLRGLQETQYF

D gene: TRBD1
V gene: TRBV2
J gene: TRBJ2-2
clone size: few
CDR3 DNA: TGTGCCAGCAGGGCGACAGGGGCCGGGGAGCTGTTTTTT
CDR3 protein: CASRATGAGELFF

D gene: TRBD1
V gene: TRBV7-9
J gene: TRBJ1-6
clone size: -
CDR3 DNA: TGTGCCAGCAGCTTAATGAACAGGGGGGATTCACCCCTCCACTTT
CDR3 protein: CASSLMNRGDSPLHF

D gene: -
V gene: TRBV5-1
J gene: TRBJ1-3
clone size: -
CDR3 DNA: TGCGCCAGCAGCTTCGGGGTTTCCGGAAACACCATATATTTT
CDR3 protein: CASSFGVSGNTIYF

D gene: -
V gene: TRBV7-2
J gene: TRBJ1-6
clone size: -
CDR3 DNA: TGTGCCAGCAGCTTAGGACCTCCGACAGATAATTCACCCCTCCACTTT
CDR3 protein: CASSLGPPTDNSPLHF

D gene: TRBD1
V gene: TRBV6-4
J gene: TRBJ2-3
clone size: -
CDR3 DNA: TGTGCCAGCAGTGACTCAGGGGGCGCAGATACGCAGTATTTT
CDR3 protein: CASSDSGGADTQYF

D gene: TRBD1
V gene: TRBV2
J gene: TRBJ1-5
clone size: -
CDR3 DNA: TGTGCCAGCAGGGACCGGACAGGGCGGAGTCAGCCCCAGCATTTT
CDR3 protein: CASRDRTGRSQPQHF

D gene: TRBD1
V gene: TRBV9
J gene: TRBJ1-3
clone size: few
CDR3 DNA: TGTGCCAGCAGCGCGAGCCCCACAGGGGTGGGAAACACCATATATTTT
CDR3 protein: CASSASPTGVGNTIYF

D gene: TRBD1
V gene: TRBV4-1
J gene: TRBJ1-1
clone size: -
CDR3 DNA: TGCGCCAGCAGCCAAAGACAGGGCACGAACACTGAAGCTTTCTTT
CDR3 protein: CASSQRQGTNTEAFF

D gene: TRBD2
V gene: TRBV18
J gene: TRBJ2-3
clone size: -
CDR3 DNA: TGTGCCAGCTCGGGACTAGCGGGGGTCGTAGATACGCAGTATTTT
CDR3 protein: CASSGLAGVVDTQYF

D gene: -
V gene: TRBV11-2
J gene: TRBJ2-5
clone size: few
CDR3 DNA: TGTGCCAGCAGCTTAGCAAGCCGGGAGACCCAGTACTTC
CDR3 protein: CASSLASRETQYF

D gene: -
V gene: TRBV27
J gene: TRBJ2-3
clone size: -
CDR3 DNA: TGTGCCAGCAGTACTCTTACTAGTCTGGTCACAGATACGCAGTATTTT
CDR3 protein: CASSTLTSLVTDTQYF

D gene: TRBD1
V gene: TRBV27
J gene: TRBJ2-7
clone size: -
CDR3 DNA: TGTGCCAGCAGTTTATCCCCCGGGACAGGGGCCAACGAGCAGTACTTC
CDR3 protein: CASSLSPGTGANEQYF